Below are 16 T cell receptor beta chains sequenced from a single sample in a study of blood T cells in healthy people across ages. A second PCR of about 7 to 11 cycles used a sample-barcoded 5' primer and a J-beta primer mix. Each CDR3 protein gets one entry after TCRdb re-called the 5' RACE reads with MiXCR. The data contain hundreds of thousands of distinct CDR3 sequences, about 48% of them singletons. Material for sequencing was blood. Source of these receptors: a man aged 80 or over in good health.

The chain uses TRBV5-1 and TRBJ2-7; perhaps TRBD2 as D (5 bases). Germline CDR1 is SGHRS and CDR2 is YFSETQ. With 4 bases removed from V and 1 base from J, the gap between germline ends came to 18 bases. The CDR3 runs 16 residues. CDR3 coding DNA: TGCGCCAGCAGCCTCCTAGCTTTCGGCGGTTCCTACGAGCAGTACTTC. Translation gives CASSLLAFGGSYEQYF.

This clonotype was seen a few times. This chain connects TRBV7-2 to TRBJ2-1; D is uncertain. This CDR3 contains 14 residues. V was pared by 5 bases and J by 2 bases, with 10 bases between. Germline values: CDR1 SGHTA, CDR2 FQGNSA. The CDR3 region has the DNA TGTGCCAGCAGCAGCAACGCGGCCTACAATGAGCAGTTCTTC. Protein product: CASSSNAAYNEQFF.

The gene calls are TRBV15 and TRBJ2-7; D unclear. CDR3 length: 13 residues. Germline-derived CDR1 and CDR2 are LNHNV and YYDKDF (reference sequence). Trimming stripped 4 bases from V and 4 bases from J, with 11 bases between. The chain's CDR3 is CATSTSRLYEQYF. CDR3 DNA sequence: TGTGCCACCAGCACCAGTCGGCTTTACGAGCAGTACTTC.

This clonotype was seen more than once but under ten times. This chain joins TRBV3-1 and TRBJ2-3; 11 bases agree with TRBD1. There are 16 residues in the CDR3. The germline V gene has CDR1 LGHDT and CDR2 YNNKEL (reference sequence). The V and J ends lost 5 bases and 4 bases, in that order; junction bases with no gene match: 8. The DNA for the CDR3 is TGTGCCAGCAGCGCCTCATTGGGACAGGGGGCAGATACGCAGTATTTT. This encodes CASSASLGQGADTQYF.

V and J are TRBV5-5 and TRBJ2-7; 10 nucleotides line up with TRBD2. This CDR3 region has 15 residues. CDR1 and CDR2 from the germline V gene are SGHKS and YYEKEE (reference sequence). Losses at the gene ends were 1 base for V and 7 bases for J; bases not matched to a gene: 8. The CDR3 DNA is TGTGCCAGCAGCTTGCCCCTAGCGGGAGCGTGGGAGCAGTACTTC. Translation: CASSLPLAGAWEQYF.

The chain couples TRBV5-1 to TRBJ1-2, with TRBD1 matching over 10 bases. The CDR3 runs 15 residues. Germline V gene lookup returns CDR1 SGHRS and CDR2 YFSETQ. The V segment lost 4 bases and the J segment 1 base; nucleotides outside the gene matches: 4. Written as DNA, the CDR3 is TGCGCCAGCAGCCGAGGGACAGGGGTTAACTATGGCTACACCTTC. It is translated as CASSRGTGVNYGYTF. The variable domain in full, with the rest retrieved from reference TRBV5-1 and TRBJ1-2, is KAGVTQTPRYLIKTRGQQVTLSCSPISGHRSVSWYQQTPGQGLQFLFEYFSETQRNKGNFPGRFSGRQFSNSRSEMNVSTLELGDSALYLCASSRGTGVNYGYTFGSGTRLTVV.

The chain carries TRBV6-5 and TRBJ2-5, with D unresolved. This CDR3 has 13 amino acids. Between the trimmed V and J ends, which lost 0 bases and 6 bases, there was a span of 8 bases. Germline loops: CDR1 MNHEY, CDR2 SVGAGI. The CDR3 here is CASSYSRRKTQYF. CDR3 bases: TGTGCCAGCAGTTACTCAAGAAGAAAGACCCAGTACTTC.

This sequence joins TRBV29-1 and TRBJ1-2, with 8 bases matching TRBD1. This CDR3 is built from 12 residues. V shed 0 bases, J shed 7 bases, and the junction held 1 base outside the gene matches. The V gene's germline CDR1 is SQVTM and CDR2 ANQGSEA. The CDR3 DNA follows: TGCAGCGTTGAAGACACAGGGGGTGGCTACACCTTC. As protein: CSVEDTGGGYTF.

V is TRBV7-2 and J is TRBJ2-1; TRBD2 matches at 7 bases. Trimming at V came to 1 base and at J to 6 bases, leaving 9 bases not matched to a gene. Germline V CDR1 and CDR2: SGHTA, FQGNSA. The CDR3 contains 16 residues. The CDR3 is CASSLDWASGRNEQFF. The CDR3 DNA follows: TGTGCCAGCAGCTTAGATTGGGCTAGCGGACGCAATGAGCAGTTCTTC.

DNA of the CDR3: TGTGCCAGCTTTCCCACCCTCGGGACAGGAGAGGATGGCTACACCTTC. Encoded protein: CASFPTLGTGEDGYTF. J is TRBJ1-2 and V is TRBV18; 8 bases match TRBD1. Germline-derived CDR1 and CDR2 are KGHSH and LQKENI. The CDR3 has 16 residues. The trim removed 7 bases at V and 6 bases at J, leaving 16 bases unmatched.

The chain uses TRBV20-1 and TRBJ2-7, with a possible D match to TRBD2 (7 bases). Germline V CDR1 and CDR2: DFQATT, SNEGSKA (reference sequence). CDR3 length equals 14 residues. V was cut by 5 bases and J by 7 bases, with 21 bases left in between. The CDR3 coding sequence is TGCAGTGCTCCCACGGCGAGGGGGGGGAATGAGCAGTACTTC. This encodes CSAPTARGGNEQYF.

To note about this clonotype: At one of its ends the junction is not consistent with the germline gene, which may arise from a read error. This chain links TRBV27 with TRBJ2-7, with D uncertain. This CDR3 is 14 amino acids long. The germline CDR1 and CDR2 sequences are MNHEY and SMNVEV (reference sequence). Here the CDR3 DNA reads TGTGCCAGCAGTCCATCTAGGGTATCCTACGAGCGGTACTTC. It encodes CASSPSRVSYERYF.

This clonotype was seen only a few times. The genes are TRBV5-1 and TRBJ2-6; 9 bases agree with TRBD1. The CDR3 extends over 21 amino acids. With 6 bases clipped from V and 0 bases from J, the junction kept 19 bases outside the gene matches. Germline CDR1 reads SGHRS; CDR2 reads YFSETQ. The CDR3 DNA is TGCGCCAGCAACCAATTCGACACCAGGGACAGGGCAAGCTCTGGGGCCAACGTCCTGACTTTC. Its translation: CASNQFDTRDRASSGANVLTF.

This clonotype has only a few counts. The CDR3 spells CASSTRGGSDTQYF. Written as DNA, the CDR3 is TGTGCCAGCAGCACCCGTGGGGGGTCAGATACGCAGTATTTT. The rearrangement uses TRBV7-3 and TRBJ2-3, with D perhaps matching TRBD2 (6 bases). V dropped 5 bases and J dropped 4 bases, with 13 bases sitting between them. This CDR3 region has 14 residues. From germline, CDR1 is SGHTA and CDR2 FQGTGA.

This chain joins TRBV20-1 and TRBJ2-5; D is unclear. This CDR3 has 12 amino acids. Trimming took off 5 bases at V and 1 base at J, with 8 bases between the two ends. The V gene's germline CDR1 is DFQATT and CDR2 SNEGSKA (reference sequence). CDR3: CSARQTQETQYF. The CDR3 nucleotides are TGCAGTGCTCGGCAGACCCAAGAGACCCAGTACTTC.

The chain joins TRBV18 to TRBJ2-4; possibly TRBD1 for D (5 bases). The DNA end favors TRBJ2-7, so the J call may be wrong. This CDR3 spans 13 amino acids. Per the germline V gene, CDR1 is KGHSH and CDR2 is LQKENI. DNA of the CDR3: TGTGCCAGCTCACACGGGTCGGACAACGAGCAGTACTTC. This sequence encodes CASSHGSDNEQYF.